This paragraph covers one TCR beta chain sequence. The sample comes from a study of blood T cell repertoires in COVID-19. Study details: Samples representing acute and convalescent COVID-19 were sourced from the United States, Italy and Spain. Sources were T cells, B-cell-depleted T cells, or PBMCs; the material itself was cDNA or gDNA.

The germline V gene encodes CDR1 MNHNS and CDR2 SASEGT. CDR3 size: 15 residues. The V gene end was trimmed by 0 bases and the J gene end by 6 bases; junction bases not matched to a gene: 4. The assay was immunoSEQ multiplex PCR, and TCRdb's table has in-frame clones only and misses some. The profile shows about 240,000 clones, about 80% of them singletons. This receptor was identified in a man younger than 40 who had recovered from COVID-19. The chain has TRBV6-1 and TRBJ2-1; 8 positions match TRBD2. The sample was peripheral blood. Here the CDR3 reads CASSEAGLEVNEQFF. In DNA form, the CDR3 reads TGTGCCAGCAGTGAAGCGGGACTAGAAGTCAATGAGCAGTTCTTC.